This TCR beta chain derives from a study of shared clonotypes between healthy human individuals. Some clones are missing from TCRdb's copy, which holds only in-frame ones; the method was immunoSEQ multiplex PCR. The sample includes approximately 2.1 million clones, 85% to 95% of them seen just once. From CD4+ cells came CD45RA+ naive and CD45RA-negative memory subsets. Germline V gene sequence: CDR1 LGHNA, CDR2 YNFKEQ. This CDR3 region has 14 residues. Trimming left V 1 base short and J 4 bases short, with 10 bases between. The receptor's source is a man in his late teens or twenties in good health. Some clones in this sample may be carry-over from other donors' samples. Input material: naive CD4+ T cells from PBMCs. Subset meaning: CD45RA+ positively selected. The J gene is TRBJ2-5, the V gene TRBV4-2, with D hard to call. DNA for the CDR3: TGTGCCAGCAGCCAAGGTGATGCGGCAGAGACCCAGTACTTC. It codes for CASSQGDAAETQYF.